Below, one T cell receptor beta chain is given with its context. There is no known antigen for this receptor. Base quality data are lacking; no much larger clone is found one base away. The donors were healthy, HIV-negative adults with no recently reported acute infections or vaccinations. Every donor was a Caucasian adult living in Nashville, Tennessee, USA. Magnetic negative selection was used to enrich CD4+ T cells, after which naive cells were positively selected on CD45RA and the negative fraction became the memory subset. After blood collection by leukapheresis, PBMCs were isolated using Ficoll-Histopaque density gradient centrifugation and then cryopreserved in the vapor phase of liquid nitrogen. Analytical flow cytometry was used to check the purity and quantity of every magnetically sorted T cell population. From each sorted fraction, genomic DNA was isolated and quantified by UV absorbance on a Nanodrop 2000c.

Reading from cysteine to phenylalanine, the CDR3 counts 15 amino acids. Left in the record is the CDR3 DNA by itself, 45 bases read in frame from the first base. Trimming removed 2 bases from V and 5 bases from J, leaving 12 bases between the germline ends. CDR1 and CDR2 (SNHLY, FYNNEI) derive from the germline V gene. Using the deep immunoSEQ assay, TCR CDR3 regions were amplified from genomic DNA by multiplex PCR. Extracted genomic DNA from each cell subset was spread evenly across all wells of several immunoSEQ 96-well plates, with each plate serving as a replicate. For sorted subsets, 200 to 250 ng genomic DNA, equal to 30,000 or so T cell genomes, was loaded into each replicate PCR. The purified libraries were quantified using a Qubit 3.0 fluorometer, sized with a Bioanalyzer 2100, and then quantified again using the KAPA Library Quantification kit. Every immunoSEQ 96-well plate was sequenced on a separate single-read 150-cycle Illumina NextSeq 550 flow cell. Per the authors' processing: The immunoSEQ output contained only junctional sequences without quality scores, so filtering could not match that applied to full-length reads. Sequences were annotated with PyIR, a Python wrapper for IgBLAST v1.9, and V/J genes and CDR3 were assigned using IMGT germline references. Any read was removed if the V/J assignment was weak (E-value above 1e-6), the CDR3 was missing, or the read contained stop codons, out-of-frame junctions, or ambiguous translated residues. V3J clonotypes were defined as sequences sharing the same inferred V gene, J gene, and CDR3 amino acid sequence. The percentage overlap between two repertoires was calculated by dividing the number of shared unique clonotypes by the size of the smaller repertoire. RTK rarefaction, the Chao1 estimator, and Recon v2.1 estimates of unobserved clonotypes were used to assess repertoire richness. Generation probabilities were computed with OLGA for all TCRbeta clonotypes obtained by the gDNA method from a handful of donors. TCRdb re-hosts the immuneACCESS table, in-frame sequences only. Its copies lack some clones; in the studies checked, an unresolved V gene accounts for under half of them, and the cause for the rest is not known. That table furnishes V, J and clone size, whereas the DNA furnished D and trimming. This sample is represented by fewer than 3 million clones; under 95% of them were singletons. The ten largest clones take up 0.37% of the sample.

The data stem from a study of shared clonotypes between healthy human individuals (dated by TCRdb to the early 2020s). Concerning the study at large: Two women and a few men aged 18 to 49 years were included in the cohort. For each donor, three plates each were used for CD4 naive and CD4 memory, two plates were used for CD8 naive, and one plate was used for CD8 memory. The study deeply sequenced blood TCR repertoires of about 5 healthy adults to estimate repertoire size and the extent of clonotype sharing between individuals. Different laboratories and diverse techniques were used to prepare libraries and sequence TCR repertoires, to increase sequencing depth and limit assay-specific biases. Each donor's leukapheresis produced roughly between roughly 0.85 and 9.5 billion PBMCs.

What the authors observed across the whole study: Only blood was sampled, and tissue TCR repertoires likely differ from those in blood. Across four donors, around 5% of naive CD4, 3% to 4% of naive CD8, under 2.5% of memory CD4, and 0.4% of memory CD8 clonotypes were shared. Larger estimated clonotype richness was generally found for naive subsets than for memory subsets. Because the study included only a small number of donors, the genetic and exposure-history diversity represented was limited. Incomplete sequencing was indicated by rarefaction of sorted-subset datasets, despite the large sequencing depth. Pairwise subsampling indicated that sequencing depth was expected to affect the degree of clonotype sharing among donors. Higher generation probabilities were observed for clonotypes shared by all four sorted-subset donors than for non-shared clonotypes.

The V and J segments used are TRBV2 and TRBJ1-4; the D gene is perhaps TRBD1, on 5 matching bases. The receptor was isolated from a young man in good health. Some clones in this sample may be carry-over from other donors' samples. Sequences were obtained from naive CD4+ T cells from PBMCs. The sample's cell subset or site label, decoded: CD45RA+ positively selected. The CDR3 protein: CASSEQGYGNEKLFF. In nucleotides, the sequence is TGTGCCAGCAGTGAACAGGGTTACGGGAATGAAAAACTGTTTTTT.